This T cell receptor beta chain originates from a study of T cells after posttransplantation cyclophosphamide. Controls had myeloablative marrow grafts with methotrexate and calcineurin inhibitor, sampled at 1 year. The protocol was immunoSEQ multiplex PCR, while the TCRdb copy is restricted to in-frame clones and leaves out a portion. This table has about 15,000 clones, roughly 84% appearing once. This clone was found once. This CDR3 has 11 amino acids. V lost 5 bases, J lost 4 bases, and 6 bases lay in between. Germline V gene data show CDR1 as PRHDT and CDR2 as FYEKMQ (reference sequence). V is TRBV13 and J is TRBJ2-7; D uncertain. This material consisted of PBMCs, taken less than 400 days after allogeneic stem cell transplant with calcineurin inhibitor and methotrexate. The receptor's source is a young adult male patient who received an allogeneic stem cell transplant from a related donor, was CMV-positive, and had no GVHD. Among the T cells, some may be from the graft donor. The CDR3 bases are TGTGCCAGCAGCCTTTATTACGAGCAGTACTTC. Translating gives CASSLYYEQYF.